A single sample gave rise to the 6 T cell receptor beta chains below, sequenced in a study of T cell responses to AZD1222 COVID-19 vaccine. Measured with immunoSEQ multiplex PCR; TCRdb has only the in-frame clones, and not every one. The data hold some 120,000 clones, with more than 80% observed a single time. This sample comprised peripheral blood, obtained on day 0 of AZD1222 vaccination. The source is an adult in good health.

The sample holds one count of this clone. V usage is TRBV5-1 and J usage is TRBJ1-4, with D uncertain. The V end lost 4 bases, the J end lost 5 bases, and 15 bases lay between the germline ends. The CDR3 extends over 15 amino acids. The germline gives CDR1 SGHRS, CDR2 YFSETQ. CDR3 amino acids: CASSPGSIRNEKLFF. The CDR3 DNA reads TGCGCCAGCAGCCCCGGGAGTATCCGAAATGAAAAACTGTTTTTT. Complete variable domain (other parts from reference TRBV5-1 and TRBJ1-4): KAGVTQTPRYLIKTRGQQVTLSCSPISGHRSVSWYQQTPGQGLQFLFEYFSETQRNKGNFPGRFSGRQFSNSRSEMNVSTLELGDSALYLCASSPGSIRNEKLFFGSGTQLSVL.

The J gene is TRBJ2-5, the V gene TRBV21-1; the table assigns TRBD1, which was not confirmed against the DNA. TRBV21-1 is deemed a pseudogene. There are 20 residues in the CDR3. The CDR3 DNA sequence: TGTGCCAGCAGCAAGACCGAGAAAGGGACAGGGGACGGGAGGAGTGAGACCCAGTACTTC. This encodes CASSKTEKGTGDGRSETQYF.

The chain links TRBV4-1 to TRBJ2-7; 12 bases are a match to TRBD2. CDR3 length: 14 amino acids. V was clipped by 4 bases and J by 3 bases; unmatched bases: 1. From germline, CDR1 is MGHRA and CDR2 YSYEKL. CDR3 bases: TGCGCCAGCAGCCGGACTAGCGGGGACTACGAGCAGTACTTC. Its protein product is CASSRTSGDYEQYF.

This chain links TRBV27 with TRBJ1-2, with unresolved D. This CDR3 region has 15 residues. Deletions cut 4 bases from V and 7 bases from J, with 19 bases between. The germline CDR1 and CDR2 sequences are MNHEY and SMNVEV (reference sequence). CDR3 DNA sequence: TGTGCCAGCAGTTCGACAACGGGAACCCGGGGTGGCTACACCTTC. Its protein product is CASSSTTGTRGGYTF.

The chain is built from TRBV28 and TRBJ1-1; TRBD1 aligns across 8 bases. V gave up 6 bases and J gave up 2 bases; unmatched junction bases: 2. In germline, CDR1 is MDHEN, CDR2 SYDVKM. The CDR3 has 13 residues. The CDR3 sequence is CASRDRVNTEAFF. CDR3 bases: TGTGCCAGCAGGGACAGGGTTAACACTGAAGCTTTCTTT.

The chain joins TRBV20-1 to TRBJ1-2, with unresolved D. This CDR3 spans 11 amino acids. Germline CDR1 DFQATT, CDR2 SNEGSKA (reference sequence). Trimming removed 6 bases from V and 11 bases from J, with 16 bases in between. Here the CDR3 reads CSAPTAALYTF. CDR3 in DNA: TGCAGTGCCCCAACGGCTGCTCTTTACACCTTC.